These T cell receptor beta chains were read from a single sample in a study of shared clonotypes between healthy human individuals. Libraries were prepared by immunoSEQ multiplex PCR; TCRdb keeps only in-frame clonotypes and omits some of them. The sample records 2 million to 2.5 million clones, 85% to 95% being singletons. Sequenced input: naive CD4+ T cells sorted from blood. These receptors were obtained from a man between 18 and 29 years old in good health. Each CDR3 is given with its conserved first and last residue. The D gene is left open where the match is weak. Some rows mark clone size as missing; the rest say once, few, many or name a class of expanded clone.

cdr3_nt cdr3_aa clone_size d_call j_call cdr3_length v_call
TGCGCCAGCCGGATGGATACGCAGTATTTT CASRMDTQYF . . TRBJ2-3 10 TRBV23-1
TGTGCCAGCTCCGGGACTATTCTCTACGAGCAGTACTTC CASSGTILYEQYF . TRBD2 TRBJ2-7 13 TRBV11-1
TGTGCCAGCAGCCAAGGGGACAGAAGCAATCAGCCCCAGCATTTT CASSQGDRSNQPQHF . TRBD1 TRBJ1-5 15 TRBV11-2
TGTGCCAGCAAGACGGACAGGGACGGAAACACCATATATTTT CASKTDRDGNTIYF . TRBD1 TRBJ1-3 14 TRBV7-9
TGTGCCACCGGGACTAGCGGGTCAAATAATGAGCAGTTCTTC CATGTSGSNNEQFF . TRBD2 TRBJ2-1 14 TRBV10-3
TGTGCCAGCAGTTACTCGACAGGGGGCTTGGGCTACACCTTC CASSYSTGGLGYTF . TRBD1 TRBJ1-2 14 TRBV6-6
TGTGCCAGCAGCTCTTCCAGGGGCAGCACTGAAGCTTTCTTT CASSSSRGSTEAFF . . TRBJ1-1 14 TRBV7-2
TGCGCCAGCAGCTTGGCCGCGGGGACAGGGGTGCACGAGCAGTACTTC CASSLAAGTGVHEQYF . TRBD1 TRBJ2-7 16 TRBV5-1
TGTGCCAGCAGTTCGAAAGGGGACCCGAACACTGAAGCTTTCTTT CASSSKGDPNTEAFF once . TRBJ1-1 15 TRBV28
TGTGCCAGTAGTATACCCGGGTCCGGCCAGCCCCAGCATTTT CASSIPGSGQPQHF . . TRBJ1-5 14 TRBV19
TGTGCCAGCAGTTCGGGAGGGAGGGAAAAACTGTTTTTT CASSSGGREKLFF . . TRBJ1-4 13 TRBV25-1